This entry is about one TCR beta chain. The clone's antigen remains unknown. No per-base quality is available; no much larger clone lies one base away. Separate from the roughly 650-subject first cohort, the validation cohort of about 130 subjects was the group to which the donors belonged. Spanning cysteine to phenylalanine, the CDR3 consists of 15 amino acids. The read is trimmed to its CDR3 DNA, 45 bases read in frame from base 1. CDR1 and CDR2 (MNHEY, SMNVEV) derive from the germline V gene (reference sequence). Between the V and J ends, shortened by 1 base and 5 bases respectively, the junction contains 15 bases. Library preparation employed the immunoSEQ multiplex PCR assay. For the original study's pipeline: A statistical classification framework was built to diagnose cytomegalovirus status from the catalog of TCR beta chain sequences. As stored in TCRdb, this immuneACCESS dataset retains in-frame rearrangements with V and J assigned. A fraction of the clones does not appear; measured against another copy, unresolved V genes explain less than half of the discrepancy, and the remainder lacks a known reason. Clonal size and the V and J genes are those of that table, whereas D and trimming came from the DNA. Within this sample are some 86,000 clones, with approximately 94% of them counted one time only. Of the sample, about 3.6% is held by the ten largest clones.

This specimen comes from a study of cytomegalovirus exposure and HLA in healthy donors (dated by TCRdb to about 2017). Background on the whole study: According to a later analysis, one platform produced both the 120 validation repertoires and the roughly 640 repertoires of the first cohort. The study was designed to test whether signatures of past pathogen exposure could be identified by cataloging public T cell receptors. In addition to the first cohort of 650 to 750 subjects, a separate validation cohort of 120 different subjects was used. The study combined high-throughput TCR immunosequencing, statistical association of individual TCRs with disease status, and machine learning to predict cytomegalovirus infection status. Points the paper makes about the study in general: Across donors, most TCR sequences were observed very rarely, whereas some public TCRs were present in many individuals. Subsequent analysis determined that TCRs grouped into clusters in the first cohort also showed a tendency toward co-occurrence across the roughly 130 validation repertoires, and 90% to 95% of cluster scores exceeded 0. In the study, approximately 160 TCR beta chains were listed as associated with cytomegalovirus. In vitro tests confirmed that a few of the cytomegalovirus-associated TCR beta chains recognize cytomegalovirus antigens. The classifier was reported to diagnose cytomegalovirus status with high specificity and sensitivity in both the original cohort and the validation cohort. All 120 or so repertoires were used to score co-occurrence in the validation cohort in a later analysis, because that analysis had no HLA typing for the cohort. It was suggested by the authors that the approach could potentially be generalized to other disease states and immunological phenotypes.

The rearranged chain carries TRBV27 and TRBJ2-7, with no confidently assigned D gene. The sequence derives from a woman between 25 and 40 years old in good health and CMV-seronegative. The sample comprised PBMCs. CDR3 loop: CASSLWAFNKDEQYF. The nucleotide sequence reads TGTGCCAGCAGTTTATGGGCCTTCAATAAGGACGAGCAGTACTTC.